This TCR beta chain is from a study of cytomegalovirus exposure and HLA in healthy donors (dated by TCRdb to about 2017). General notes on the study: An earlier analysis of 587 of the donors reported 276 Gb of sequence data and roughly 120 million unique TCR beta sequences obtained from 180 million or so T cells. Along with the roughly 610-subject first cohort, a separate validation cohort of over a hundred different subjects was used. Alongside the repertoire data, information on donor age, sex, ethnicity and CMV serostatus was compiled. To predict cytomegalovirus infection status, the study brought together high-throughput TCR immunosequencing, statistical association of individual TCRs with disease status, and machine learning. The later analysis used no new phenotypic data to find candidate immune exposures, relying instead on TCR beta sequences and their occurrence across donors. All discovery cohort repertoires had been generated using a single sequencing platform. A later genetic analysis took genome-wide SNP genotypes for 398 of the 666 donors and used that subset as a discovery cohort. Four to six DR-DQ haplotypes were handled as single units for association and clustering, since linkage in the cohort was strong. An earlier analysis of some 500 of the donors used high-throughput TCR beta sequencing to judge whether each TCR beta V gene segment behaved as functional or pseudogenic. The study aimed to test whether cataloging public T cell receptors could reveal signatures of past pathogen exposure. HLA typing included class I and class II loci at four-digit resolution. The number of typed donors differed by locus: about 620-630 for A, B, C, DRB1 and DQB1; 522 for DQA1; some 590 for DPA1; and 400 to 480 for DPB1. The study profiled the T cell repertoires of around 700 subjects by immunosequencing and related them to cytomegalovirus serostatus. In a later analysis, previously published TCR beta repertoires from roughly 710 donors were re-analyzed and high-resolution HLA genotyping was added so that TCR occurrence patterns could be studied. Among roughly 400 genotyped donors of the cohort, an average of about 220,000 unique TCR beta nucleotide sequences was sequenced per donor, of which roughly 18% were non-productive. Among the roughly 400 genotyped donors, 75% to 90% belonged to the genetic ancestry cluster associated with self-reported Caucasian donors. About 320 gigabases of sequencing data and approximately 85 million unique TCR sequences were included in an early release covering roughly 600 HLA-typed donors.

General findings and caveats noted by the study authors: According to a later genetic analysis, donors in an Asian-associated ancestry cluster had fewer N-insertions in productive TCRs than the roughly 700-donor mean. In vitro tests confirmed that three of the cytomegalovirus-associated TCR beta chains recognize cytomegalovirus antigens. Because HLA typing was unavailable for some donors at each locus, only the typed subset was used in association tests. A later analysis found that most CMV-associated TCR beta chains appeared HLA-restricted, with HLA associations seemingly driven largely by CMV exposure. In a later analysis, 15,000 to 20,000 TCR beta sequences were associated with specific HLA alleles at a false discovery rate of 0.05. The presence/absence analyses assumed that sequencing depth was roughly uniform across donors, and that assumption may not be true. In a later analysis, HLA-associated TCR beta chains showed more clonal expansion and lower generation probabilities than non-associated chains that were equally common. Strong co-occurrence of HLA alleles, especially DR and DQ, made assigning TCR associations to individual alleles difficult. This cohort had only TCR beta chains sequenced, and the lack of alpha or paired-chain data limited which features could be detected. The study gave a list of under 200 TCR beta chains associated with cytomegalovirus. In an earlier analysis of approximately 600 of the donors, most TCR beta V segments were observed in productive rearrangements about 90% or about 30% of the time, broadly matching IMGT annotations. A group of highly shared sequence variants was considered likely to be a technical artifact of the sequencing pipeline. According to a later analysis, parvovirus B19, influenza, CMV and Epstein-Barr virus appeared linked to several top co-occurrence clusters. In a later analysis, the rate of TCR association differed among HLA loci, with DRB1 alleles having the most associated TCRs and HLA-C alleles having the fewest. Correlated functional status among segregating V segments might be attributable to linkage disequilibrium, but an unknown experimental factor could not be ruled out. A further reported finding was that TCR beta sequences accurately predicted the HLA-A and HLA-B alleles for most subjects in the first cohort. While some public TCRs were present in many individuals, most TCR sequences turned up only very rarely across donors. Because the 87-base-pair reads could not distinguish some IMGT-functional V segments, including TRBV6-2 and TRBV6-3, those segments were excluded. Because counts were too low, more than 15 rarely observed V segments, including chromosome 9 orphons, were excluded from the earlier analysis of fewer than 650 of the donors. An association between a missense DCLRE1C variant and V-gene and J-gene trimming of TCR beta chains was found in a later genetic analysis and replicated in an independent cohort. CMV serostatus was the only immune exposure information available for the cohort. The authors suggested that the approach could potentially be extended to other disease states and immunological phenotypes. In both the original and validation cohorts, the classifier was reported to diagnose cytomegalovirus status with high specificity and sensitivity.

Library preparation used the immunoSEQ multiplex PCR assay. A mixture of 60 forward primers for TCR Vbeta segments and 13 reverse primers for TCR Jbeta segments was used in the multiplex PCR. The CDR3 region of rearranged TCR beta genes was amplified from genomic DNA by a multiplex PCR assay. Amplified TCR beta libraries were sequenced as 87-base-pair reads on the Illumina HiSeq System. The published analysis was carried out like this. A later analysis counted approximately 84 million unique TCR beta chains across the 666 repertoires, and approximately 11 million of these chains were shared by at least two donors. To remove PCR and sequencing errors, raw reads were error-corrected and collapsed into unique sequences using a nearest-neighbor algorithm that merged closely related sequences. CDR3 sequences were aligned to IMGT reference sequences to assign V, D and J gene segments. For a sequence to be retained, a match of at least six nucleotides to both a V gene segment and a J gene segment was required. Rearrangements were classified as productive when the CDR3 lacked stop codons and remained in frame with V and J, and all other rearrangements were classified as non-productive. Following IMGT convention, CDR3 was defined as the stretch from the second conserved V-encoded cysteine up to the conserved J-encoded phenylalanine. The earlier analysis of a few hundred of the donors excluded any sequence lacking an unambiguous match to a single V gene segment. An earlier analysis of a few hundred of the donors called V segments functional above 56.7% productive rearrangements and segregating when the between-donor standard deviation exceeded 5%. A statistical classification framework was built for diagnosing cytomegalovirus status from the catalog of TCR beta chain sequences. A later analysis assigned V and J genes by comparing TCR nucleotide sequences with IMGT/GENE-DB human TR gene sequences. In a later analysis, CDR3 sequences and most-parsimonious VDJ recombination scenarios were assigned using the TCRdist pipeline. In a later analysis, each TCR beta chain was defined by its CDR3 amino acid sequence together with its V-gene family, and reads lacking a unique V-gene family were excluded. In a later analysis, some 600 highly shared, low-generation-probability nucleotide sequences were removed to address suspected cross-contamination and a sequencing artifact. In a later analysis, a clonal expansion index was calculated for each public chain from normalized within-repertoire ranks of inferred template counts. In a later analysis, generation probabilities were computed using a VDJ recombination model fitted to out-of-frame rearrangements, and the results were checked against IGoR. A later analysis scored TCR-TCR, TCR-HLA and TCR-CMV co-occurrence with hypergeometric tests, applying a repertoire-size bias correction to TCR pairs. A later analysis estimated false discovery rates by permuting HLA or CMV assignments 20 times. In a later analysis, co-occurring TCRs were grouped using DBSCAN, with TCRdist sequence similarity added in when clustering inside HLA-allele-positive subsets. Repertoires with fewer than 30,000 or more than 120,000 public chains, plus five repertoires with anomalous nucleotide sharing, were excluded from co-occurrence clustering. The table comes from immuneACCESS by way of TCRdb, which keeps in-frame sequences with V and J called. Part of the clones is missing from these tables; in studies checked, under half for an unresolved V gene and the rest for unknown reasons. From that table come the V and J calls and clone size; the DNA was used to work out D and trimming. The sample table gives 40,000 to 50,000 clones. Under 1.3% of the sample rests with the top ten.

V is reduced by 7 bases and J by 6 bases, leaving a spacing of 13 bases between them. Measured from the cysteine to the phenylalanine, the CDR3 is 13 residues long. The read is trimmed to its CDR3 DNA, 39 bases read in frame from base 1. According to the germline V gene, CDR1 reads MNHEY and CDR2 reads SVGAGI. As regards this clone: Its cognate antigen has yet to be identified.

The cohort was made up of under 800 healthy bone marrow donors. At the time of sampling, all cohort members were nominally healthy, though unrecorded immune exposures were likely present. The donor tested CMV seronegative, placing the donor among the 350 or so seronegative members of the cohort. A peripheral blood sample was provided by each donor, and peripheral blood mononuclear cells were used for TCR beta sequencing. The Qiagen DNeasy Blood Extraction Kit was used to extract genomic DNA from the blood cell samples. This sequence uses TRBV6-5 and TRBJ2-1; TRBD1 is a weak D gene call, 6 bases matching. This TCR came from a woman between 35 and 50 years old in good health and CMV-seronegative. Sequencing was done on a sample of PBMCs. The CDR3 is CASTDRTINEQFF. The DNA sequence is given as TGTGCCAGCACCGACAGGACGATCAATGAGCAGTTCTTC.